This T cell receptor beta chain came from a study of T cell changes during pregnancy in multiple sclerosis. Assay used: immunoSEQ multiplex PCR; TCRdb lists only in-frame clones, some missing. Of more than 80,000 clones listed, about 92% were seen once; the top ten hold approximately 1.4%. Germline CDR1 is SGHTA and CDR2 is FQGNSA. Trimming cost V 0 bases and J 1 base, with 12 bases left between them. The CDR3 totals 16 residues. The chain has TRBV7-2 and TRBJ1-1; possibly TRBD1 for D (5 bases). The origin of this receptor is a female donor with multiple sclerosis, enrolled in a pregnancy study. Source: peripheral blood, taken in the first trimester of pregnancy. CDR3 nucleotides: TGTGCCAGCAGCTTAGCGTCGGGGAGGGGGAACACTGAAGCTTTCTTT. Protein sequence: CASSLASGRGNTEAFF.